Listed here is a single T cell receptor beta chain. This receptor's antigen is unknown. Base qualities are not at hand, and no much larger clone is one base apart. This entry is derived from a study of T cell repertoires in cytomegalovirus infection (dated 2019 in TCRdb). Some background on the complete study: Recently identified HLA-C-restricted CMV epitopes, whose presentation resists viral immunomodulation, were targeted by peptide stimulations together with well-studied HLA-B-restricted epitopes. Because public TCR beta signatures pointed to carriage of CMV infection together with the matching HLA type, the HLA type of each donor mattered for the analysis.

Sequencing was carried out with an Illumina HiSeq 1500. TCRdb ran its own pipeline on the public reads, namely fastp trimming at Q25 and MiXCR clone calling, and kept in-frame beta chains. A single entry per CDR3 protein holds the most common genes and DNA from its merged rows. The sample records about 830,000 distinct CDR3 sequences, roughly 33% of which are singletons. The leading ten clones occupy around 11% of the sample. Broad study findings and their caveats: Cumulative frequency of public TCR beta family members discriminated carriers of CMV infection plus the relevant HLA type in this cohort and an independent approximately 400-donor cohort. The ex vivo response was dominated by HLA-C-restricted CMV-specific TCR beta clonotypes, which also provided the single most frequent clonotype in two of eight donors.

This specimen's treatment or condition label, interpreted: in vitro stimulation with specific CMV peptide epitopes to enrich CMV-specific T cells. CDR1 and CDR2, per the germline V gene (reference sequence), are MNHEY and SMNVEV. V lost 8 bases and J lost 1 base; the stretch between them is 9 bases long. CDR3 length: 13 amino acids, cysteine to phenylalanine. Only the CDR3 part of the read is kept: 39 bases, read in frame from the first base. This specimen consisted of cultured CD8+ T cells from PBMCs, obtained from culture after CMV antigen stimulation. This sequence was found in a human donor in good health (CMV status not recorded). Some clones in this sample may be carry-over from other donors' samples. The sequence links TRBV27 to TRBJ1-5, with a tentative D gene TRBD1 over 6 matching bases. For the CDR3, the sequence is CASGGTSNQPQHF. DNA sequence: TGTGCCAGCGGGGGGACAAGCAATCAGCCCCAGCATTTT.